These T cell receptor beta chains were read from a single sample in a study of blood T cell repertoires in COVID-19. Produced via immunoSEQ multiplex PCR; TCRdb's table is partial and in-frame only. The table has approximately 31,000 clones, approximately 89% seen once. Sequenced sample: peripheral blood. These receptors all come from a man aged 80 or over with acute or convalescent COVID-19. Both conserved end residues are part of each CDR3. D genes are given only for firm matches. The size entry is marked missing in some rows and otherwise reads once, few, many or a size class.

V gene,clone size,J gene,D gene,CDR3 protein,CDR3 DNA
TRBV5-8,NA,TRBJ2-1,TRBD2,CASSLVGLVNEQFF,TGTGCCAGCAGCTTGGTGGGACTAGTCAATGAGCAGTTCTTC
TRBV24-1,NA,TRBJ1-5,NA,CATSVGGEIQPQHF,TGTGCCACCAGTGTGGGAGGCGAGATCCAGCCCCAGCATTTT
TRBV27,NA,TRBJ2-4,NA,CASKSILAKNIQYF,TGTGCCAGCAAATCAATACTAGCCAAAAACATTCAGTACTTC
TRBV11-2,NA,TRBJ2-5,NA,CASSLVTRGSTQYF,TGTGCCAGCAGCTTAGTAACAAGGGGGTCCACCCAGTACTTC
TRBV29-1,once,TRBJ1-1,NA,CSVRDIGIAFF,TGCAGCGTTCGGGACATTGGGATAGCTTTCTTT
TRBV11-3,NA,TRBJ2-1,TRBD2,CASSLAGGPRNEQFF,TGTGCCAGCAGCCTAGCGGGAGGACCGAGGAATGAGCAGTTCTTC
TRBV28,NA,TRBJ1-5,TRBD1,CASSPRTGVKDQPQHF,TGTGCCAGCAGTCCACGGACAGGGGTCAAGGATCAGCCCCAGCATTTT
TRBV2,NA,TRBJ2-7,NA,CASKDREYYEQYF,TGTGCCAGCAAGGACCGGGAGTACTACGAGCAGTACTTC
TRBV11-2,NA,TRBJ2-7,TRBD1,CASSRGQGAGEQYF,TGTGCCAGCAGCCGGGGACAGGGGGCTGGCGAGCAGTACTTC
TRBV6-5,once,TRBJ2-3,NA,CASSRRGREDTQYF,TGTGCCAGCAGTCGTAGGGGGAGAGAGGATACGCAGTATTTT
TRBV4-2,NA,TRBJ2-1,TRBD2,CASSPARLAGGNEQFF,TGTGCCAGCAGCCCAGCGCGTCTAGCGGGAGGCAATGAGCAGTTCTTC
TRBV30,NA,TRBJ2-7,TRBD2,CAFRLAGFYEQYF,TGTGCCTTCCGACTAGCGGGATTCTACGAGCAGTACTTC
TRBV11-3,NA,TRBJ2-1,NA,CASSLGLRLGGSEQFF,TGTGCCAGCAGCTTAGGTCTTCGACTAGGTGGGAGTGAGCAGTTCTTC
TRBV6-5,NA,TRBJ1-1,TRBD1,CASSSLIGQGTEAFF,TGTGCCAGCAGTTCACTAATAGGACAGGGCACTGAAGCTTTCTTT
TRBV3-1/TRBV3-2,NA,TRBJ2-7,NA,CASSQDGRTYEQYF,TGTGCCAGCAGCCAAGACGGCAGGACCTACGAGCAGTACTTC
TRBV10-1,NA,TRBJ1-6,NA,CASSVVNLNSPLHF,TGCGCCAGCAGTGTTGTTAACTTGAATTCACCCCTCCACTTT
TRBV27,NA,TRBJ2-1,TRBD1,CASTRQGAYNEQFF,TGTGCCAGCACCCGACAGGGGGCCTACAATGAGCAGTTCTTC
TRBV5-1,NA,TRBJ2-2,TRBD2,CASSLEAGVNTGELFF,TGCGCCAGCAGCCTCGAAGCGGGAGTGAACACCGGGGAGCTGTTTTTT
TRBV4-2,NA,TRBJ2-7,TRBD1,CASSQDEQGAREQYF,TGTGCCAGCAGCCAAGATGAGCAGGGGGCGAGAGAGCAGTACTTC
TRBV9,NA,TRBJ2-7,NA,CASSVGDSGYEQYF,TGTGCCAGCAGCGTAGGCGATAGCGGCTACGAGCAGTACTTC
TRBV28,NA,TRBJ2-5,NA,CASSLQAAGQETQYF,TGTGCCAGCAGTTTGCAGGCCGCGGGACAAGAGACCCAGTACTTC
TRBV19,once,TRBJ1-4,NA,CASSIGARTNEKLFF,TGTGCCAGTAGTATAGGGGCGAGAACTAATGAAAAACTGTTTTTT
TRBV12-3/TRBV12-4,NA,TRBJ1-1,NA,CASSPQAIAEAFF,TGTGCCAGCAGCCCCCAGGCTATCGCTGAAGCTTTCTTT
TRBV18,few,TRBJ2-7,TRBD2,CASSPRLGEAGGPGEQYF,TGTGCCAGCTCACCCCGACTCGGAGAAGCGGGAGGGCCGGGGGAGCAGTACTTC
TRBV30,NA,TRBJ1-1,NA,CAWSVRGGTEAFF,TGTGCCTGGAGTGTAAGGGGAGGAACTGAAGCTTTCTTT
TRBV28,NA,TRBJ2-3,TRBD2,CASSYRGTSFTDTQYF,TGTGCCAGCAGCTATAGAGGGACTAGTTTCACAGATACGCAGTATTTT
TRBV7-2,once,TRBJ2-7,NA,CASSFPWAGSYEQYF,TGTGCCAGCAGCTTCCCTTGGGCTGGTTCCTACGAGCAGTACTTC
TRBV11-2,NA,TRBJ1-3,TRBD1,CASSSYRGVIGNTIYF,TGTGCCAGCAGCTCTTACAGGGGGGTAATCGGAAACACCATATATTTT
TRBV7-2,few,TRBJ2-7,NA,CASSLRGGSVSSYEQYF,TGTGCCAGCAGCTTAAGGGGGGGCAGCGTCTCCTCCTACGAGCAGTACTTC
TRBV7-2,NA,TRBJ2-3,NA,CASSLQLLSPTDTQYF,TGTGCCAGCAGCTTACAACTACTGTCCCCCACAGATACGCAGTATTTT
TRBV20-1,NA,TRBJ2-7,NA,CSASFPGVYEQYF,TGCAGTGCTAGTTTTCCTGGAGTCTACGAGCAGTACTTC
TRBV5-1,NA,TRBJ2-1,TRBD2,CASHEIAGGPDEQFF,TGCGCCAGCCATGAAATAGCGGGAGGGCCTGATGAGCAGTTCTTC
TRBV5-1,NA,TRBJ1-2,NA,CASSPRGTGLDGYTF,TGCGCCAGCAGCCCCAGAGGGACTGGCTTGGATGGCTACACCTTC